The following is a T cell receptor beta chain sequence with its context. Its specificity is unknown. A junction boundary mismatches the germline segment, possibly from a read error. The sample belongs to a study of cytomegalovirus exposure and HLA in healthy donors. Study-wide background: Some 85 million unique TCRs from HLA-typed donors were held in an early data release. Study observations and caveats: Most TCR sequences were rare, but some public TCRs occurred in many donors. In vitro assays verified that three CMV-associated chains recognized CMV antigens specifically.

PCR primers comprised 60 Vbeta and 13 Jbeta primers. Per the original methods: It was a later analysis that counted about 80 million unique TCR beta chains, of which approximately 9.9 million were shared. The protocol was immunoSEQ multiplex PCR, while the TCRdb copy is restricted to in-frame clones and leaves out a portion. That table is the source of V, J and clone size, and D and trimming were worked out from the DNA. The table includes some 59,000 clones, 82% detected once. This CDR3 has 16 residues. In germline, CDR1 is MNHEY, CDR2 SMNVEV (reference sequence). The source is a young woman in good health and CMV-seronegative. Specimen: PBMCs. The chain combines TRBV27 with TRBJ2-6; D perhaps matches TRBD1 (5 bases). CDR3 sequence (DNA): TGTGCCAGCAGAGAAGTTTCTTACTCTGGGGCCAACGGCCTGACTTTC. Translating it yields CASREVSYSGANGLTF.